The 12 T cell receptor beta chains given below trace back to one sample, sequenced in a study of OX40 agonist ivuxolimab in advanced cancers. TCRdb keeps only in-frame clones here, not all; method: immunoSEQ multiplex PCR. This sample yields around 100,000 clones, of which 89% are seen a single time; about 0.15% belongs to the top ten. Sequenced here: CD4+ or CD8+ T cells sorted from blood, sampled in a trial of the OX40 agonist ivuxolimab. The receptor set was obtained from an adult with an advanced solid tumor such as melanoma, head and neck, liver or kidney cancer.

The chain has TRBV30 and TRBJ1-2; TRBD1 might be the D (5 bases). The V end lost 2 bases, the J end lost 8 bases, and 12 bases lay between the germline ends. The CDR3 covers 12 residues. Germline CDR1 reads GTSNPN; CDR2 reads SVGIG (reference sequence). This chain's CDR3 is CAWSIGGAGYTF. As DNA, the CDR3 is TGTGCCTGGAGTATTGGGGGAGCGGGCTACACCTTC.

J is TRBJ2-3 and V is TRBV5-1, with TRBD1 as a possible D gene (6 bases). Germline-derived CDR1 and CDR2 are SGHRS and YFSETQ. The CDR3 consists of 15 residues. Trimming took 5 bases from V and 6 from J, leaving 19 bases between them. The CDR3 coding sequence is TGCGCCAGCAGTAGGGGGACCCTCCGCGTGGATACGCAGTATTTT. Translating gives CASSRGTLRVDTQYF.

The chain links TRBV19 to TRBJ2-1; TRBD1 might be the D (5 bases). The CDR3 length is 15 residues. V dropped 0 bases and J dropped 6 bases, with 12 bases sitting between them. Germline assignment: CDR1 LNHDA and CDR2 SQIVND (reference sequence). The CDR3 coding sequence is TGTGCCAGTAGTATAGATCCAGGGTTGGTCAATGAGCAGTTCTTC. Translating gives CASSIDPGLVNEQFF.

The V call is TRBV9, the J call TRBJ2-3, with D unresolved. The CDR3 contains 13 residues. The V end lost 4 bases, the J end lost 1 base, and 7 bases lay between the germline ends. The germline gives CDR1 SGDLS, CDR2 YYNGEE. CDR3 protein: CASSLQGTDTQYF. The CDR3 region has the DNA TGTGCCAGCAGCCTGCAGGGCACAGATACGCAGTATTTT. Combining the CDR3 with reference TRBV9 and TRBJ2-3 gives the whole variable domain DSGVTQTPKHLITATGQRVTLRCSPRSGDLSVYWYQQSLDQGLQFLIQYYNGEERAKGNILERFSAQQFPDLHSELNLSSLELGDSALYFCASSLQGTDTQYFGPGTRLTVL.

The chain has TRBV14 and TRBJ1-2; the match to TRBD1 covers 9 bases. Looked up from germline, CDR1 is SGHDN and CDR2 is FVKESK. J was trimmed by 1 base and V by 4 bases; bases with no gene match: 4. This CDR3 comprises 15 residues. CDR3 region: CASSRGTGINYGYTF. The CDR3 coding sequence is TGTGCCAGCAGCCGCGGGACAGGGATTAACTATGGCTACACCTTC.

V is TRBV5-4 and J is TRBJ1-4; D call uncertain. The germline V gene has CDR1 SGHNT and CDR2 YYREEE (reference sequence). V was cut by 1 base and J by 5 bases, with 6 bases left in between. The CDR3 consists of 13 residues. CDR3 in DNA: TGTGCCAGCAGCTTGCGCGAAAATGAAAAACTGTTTTTT. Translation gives CASSLRENEKLFF.

CDR3 sequence reads: CSVTGNTEAFF. The CDR3, as DNA: TGCAGTGTAACAGGGAACACTGAAGCTTTCTTT. The chain joins TRBV20-1 to TRBJ1-1; maybe TRBD1 (5 bases). Germline V gene lookup returns CDR1 DFQATT and CDR2 SNEGSKA (reference sequence). The CDR3 sequence is 11 residues long. V was pared by 7 bases and J by 1 base, with 7 bases between.

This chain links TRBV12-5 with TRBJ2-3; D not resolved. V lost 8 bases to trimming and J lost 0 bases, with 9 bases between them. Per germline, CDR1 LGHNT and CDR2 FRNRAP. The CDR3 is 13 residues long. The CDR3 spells CASRYGSTDTQYF. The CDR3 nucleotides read TGTGCTAGTAGGTACGGCAGCACAGATACGCAGTATTTT.

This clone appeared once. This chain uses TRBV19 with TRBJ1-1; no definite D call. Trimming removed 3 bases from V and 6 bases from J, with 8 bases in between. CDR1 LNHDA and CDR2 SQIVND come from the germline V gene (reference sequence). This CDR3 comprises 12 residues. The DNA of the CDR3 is TGTGCCAGTAGTATTCGAGATTCTGAAGCTTTCTTT. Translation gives CASSIRDSEAFF.

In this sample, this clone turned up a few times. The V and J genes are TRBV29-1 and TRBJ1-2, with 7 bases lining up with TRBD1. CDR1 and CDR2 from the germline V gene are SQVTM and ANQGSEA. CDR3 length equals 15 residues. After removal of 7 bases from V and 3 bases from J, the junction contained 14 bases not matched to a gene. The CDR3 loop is CSASTQWGTDYGYTF. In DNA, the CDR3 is TGCAGCGCATCAACTCAGTGGGGGACAGACTATGGCTACACCTTC.

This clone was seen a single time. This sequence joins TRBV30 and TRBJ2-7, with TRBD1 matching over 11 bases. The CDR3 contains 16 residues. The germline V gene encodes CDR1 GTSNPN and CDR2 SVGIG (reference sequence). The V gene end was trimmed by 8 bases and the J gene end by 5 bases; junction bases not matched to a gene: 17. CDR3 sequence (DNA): TGTGCCGCCATTGAACCGGGACAGGGGGTTGCGAACGAGCAGTACTTC. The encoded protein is CAAIEPGQGVANEQYF.

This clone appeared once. CDR3 loop: CASHVGNTEAFF. DNA for the CDR3: TGTGCCAGCCACGTAGGGAACACTGAAGCTTTCTTT. The gene calls are TRBV6-1 and TRBJ1-1, with D uncertain. The CDR3 is 12 residues long. Trimming took off 8 bases at V and 1 base at J, with 8 bases between the two ends. Germline loops: CDR1 MNHNS, CDR2 SASEGT.